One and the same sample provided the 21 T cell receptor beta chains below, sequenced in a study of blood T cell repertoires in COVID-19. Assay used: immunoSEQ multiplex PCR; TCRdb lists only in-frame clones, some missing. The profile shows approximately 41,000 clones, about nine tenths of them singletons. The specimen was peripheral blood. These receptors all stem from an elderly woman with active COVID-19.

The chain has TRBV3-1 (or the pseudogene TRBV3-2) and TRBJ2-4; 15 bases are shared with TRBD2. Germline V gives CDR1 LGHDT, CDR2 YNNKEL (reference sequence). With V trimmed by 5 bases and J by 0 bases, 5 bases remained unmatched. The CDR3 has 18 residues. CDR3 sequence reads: CASSSGLAGGGAKNIQYF. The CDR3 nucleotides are TGTGCCAGCAGCTCCGGACTAGCGGGGGGGGGAGCCAAAAACATTCAGTACTTC.

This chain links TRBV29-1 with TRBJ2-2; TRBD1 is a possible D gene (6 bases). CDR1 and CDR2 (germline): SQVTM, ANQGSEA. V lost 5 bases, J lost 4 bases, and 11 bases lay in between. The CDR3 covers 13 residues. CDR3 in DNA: TGCAGCGTTATGGACAGCCTCACCGGGGAGCTGTTTTTT. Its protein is CSVMDSLTGELFF.

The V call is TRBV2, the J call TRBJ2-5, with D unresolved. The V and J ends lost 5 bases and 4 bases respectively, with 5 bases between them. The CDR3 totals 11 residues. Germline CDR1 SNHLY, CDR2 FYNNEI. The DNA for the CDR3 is TGTGCCAGCAGTATGAGAGAGACCCAGTACTTC. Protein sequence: CASSMRETQYF. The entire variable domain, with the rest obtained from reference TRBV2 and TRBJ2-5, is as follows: EPEVTQTPSHQVTQMGQEVILRCVPISNHLYFYWYRQILGQKVEFLVSFYNNEISEKSEIFDDQFSVERPDGSNFTLKIRSTKLEDSAMYFCASSMRETQYFGPGTRLLVL.

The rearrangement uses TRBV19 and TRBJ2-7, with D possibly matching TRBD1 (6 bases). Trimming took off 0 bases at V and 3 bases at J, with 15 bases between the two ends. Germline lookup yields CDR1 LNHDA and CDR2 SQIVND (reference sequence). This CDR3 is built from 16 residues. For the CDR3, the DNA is TGTGCCAGTAGTATAGATCGGGAAAGGGGGAGCTACGAGCAGTACTTC. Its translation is CASSIDRERGSYEQYF.

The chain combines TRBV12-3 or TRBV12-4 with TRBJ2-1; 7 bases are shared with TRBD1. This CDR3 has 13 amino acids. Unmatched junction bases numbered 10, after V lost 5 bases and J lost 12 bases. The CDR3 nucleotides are TGTGCCAGCAGTCGGGACAGTTCCGAGAGGCAGTTCTTC. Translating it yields CASSRDSSERQFF.

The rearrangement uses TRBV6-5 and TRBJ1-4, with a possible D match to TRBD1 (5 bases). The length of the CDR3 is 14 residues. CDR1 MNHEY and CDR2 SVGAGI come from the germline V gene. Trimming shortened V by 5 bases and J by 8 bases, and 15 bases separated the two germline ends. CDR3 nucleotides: TGTGCCAGCAGTAGAAAGGGGAGCGGGGAAAAACTGTTTTTT. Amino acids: CASSRKGSGEKLFF.

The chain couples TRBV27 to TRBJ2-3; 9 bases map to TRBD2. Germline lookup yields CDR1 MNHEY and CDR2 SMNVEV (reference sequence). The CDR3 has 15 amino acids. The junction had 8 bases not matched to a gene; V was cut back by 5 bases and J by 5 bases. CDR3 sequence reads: CASSPPGLAVDTQYF. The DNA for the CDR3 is TGTGCCAGCAGTCCTCCGGGACTAGCCGTAGATACGCAGTATTTT.

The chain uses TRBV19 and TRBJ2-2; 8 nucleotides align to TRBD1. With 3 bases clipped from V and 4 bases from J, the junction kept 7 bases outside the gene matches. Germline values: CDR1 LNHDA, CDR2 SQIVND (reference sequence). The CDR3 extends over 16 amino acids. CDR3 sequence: CASSIRDRLSTGELFF. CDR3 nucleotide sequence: TGTGCCAGTAGTATCCGGGACAGGTTATCCACCGGGGAGCTGTTTTTT.

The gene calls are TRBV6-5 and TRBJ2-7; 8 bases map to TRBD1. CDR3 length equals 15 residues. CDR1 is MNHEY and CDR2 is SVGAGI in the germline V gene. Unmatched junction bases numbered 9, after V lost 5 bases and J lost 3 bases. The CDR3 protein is CASSLRTGYVYEQYF. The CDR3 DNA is TGTGCCAGCAGTCTCCGGACAGGGTACGTCTACGAGCAGTACTTC.

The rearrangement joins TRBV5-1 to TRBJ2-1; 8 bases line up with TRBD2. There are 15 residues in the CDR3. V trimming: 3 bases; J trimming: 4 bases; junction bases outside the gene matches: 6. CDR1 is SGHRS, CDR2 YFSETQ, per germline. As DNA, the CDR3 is TGCGCCAGCAGCTGGCCCGCGGGGGGTTACAATGAGCAGTTCTTC. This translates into CASSWPAGGYNEQFF.

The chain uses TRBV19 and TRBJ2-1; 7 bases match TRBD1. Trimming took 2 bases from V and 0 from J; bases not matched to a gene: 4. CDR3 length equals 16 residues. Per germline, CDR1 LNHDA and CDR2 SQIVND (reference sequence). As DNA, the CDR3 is TGTGCCAGTAGTATATATGCAGGGGGCTCCTACAATGAGCAGTTCTTC. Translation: CASSIYAGGSYNEQFF.

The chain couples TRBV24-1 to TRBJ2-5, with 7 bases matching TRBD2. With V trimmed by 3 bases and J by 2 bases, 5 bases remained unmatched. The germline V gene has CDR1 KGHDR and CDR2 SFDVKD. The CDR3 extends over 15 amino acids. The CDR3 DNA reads TGTGCCACCAGTGATCTCCGGGGGGAGCAAGAGACCCAGTACTTC. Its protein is CATSDLRGEQETQYF.

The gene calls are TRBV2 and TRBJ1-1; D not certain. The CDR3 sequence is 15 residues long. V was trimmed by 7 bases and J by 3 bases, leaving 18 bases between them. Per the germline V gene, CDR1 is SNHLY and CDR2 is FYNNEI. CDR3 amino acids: CASTPIRSVDTEAFF. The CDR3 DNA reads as TGTGCCAGCACCCCCATACGGTCGGTGGACACTGAAGCTTTCTTT.

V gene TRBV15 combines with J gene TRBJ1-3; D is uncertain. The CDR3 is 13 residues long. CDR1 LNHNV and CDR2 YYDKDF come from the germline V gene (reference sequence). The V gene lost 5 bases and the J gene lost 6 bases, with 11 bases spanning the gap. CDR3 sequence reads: CATSPGRENTIYF. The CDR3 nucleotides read TGTGCCACCAGCCCCGGACGGGAAAACACCATATATTTT.

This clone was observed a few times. The CDR3 is CASSYSDRGEKLFF. The CDR3 DNA reads as TGTGCCAGCAGTTACTCGGACAGGGGAGAAAAACTGTTTTTT. J is TRBJ1-4 and V is TRBV6-5; TRBD1 matches 9 bases. The CDR3 is 14 residues long. Germline trimming cut 0 bases from V and 8 bases from J; bases unmatched to any gene: 1. Germline V gives CDR1 MNHEY, CDR2 SVGAGI.

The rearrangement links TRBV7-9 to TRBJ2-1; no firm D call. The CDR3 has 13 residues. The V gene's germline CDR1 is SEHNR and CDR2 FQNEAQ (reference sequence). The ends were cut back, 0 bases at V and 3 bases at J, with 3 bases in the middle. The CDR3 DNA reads TGTGCCAGCAGCTTAGCCGTCTACAATGAGCAGTTCTTC. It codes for CASSLAVYNEQFF. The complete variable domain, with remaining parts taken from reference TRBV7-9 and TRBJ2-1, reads DTGVSQNPRHKITKRGQNVTFRCDPISEHNRLYWYRQTLGQGPEFLTYFQNEAQLEKSRLLSDRFSAERPKGSFSTLEIQRTEQGDSAMYLCASSLAVYNEQFFGPGTRLTVL.

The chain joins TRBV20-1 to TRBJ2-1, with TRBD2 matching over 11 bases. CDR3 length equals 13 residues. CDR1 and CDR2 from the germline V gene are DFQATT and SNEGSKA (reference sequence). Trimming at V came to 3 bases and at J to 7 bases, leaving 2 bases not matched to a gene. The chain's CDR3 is CSASSGGGNEQFF. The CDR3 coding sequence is TGCAGTGCTAGTAGCGGGGGGGGTAATGAGCAGTTCTTC.

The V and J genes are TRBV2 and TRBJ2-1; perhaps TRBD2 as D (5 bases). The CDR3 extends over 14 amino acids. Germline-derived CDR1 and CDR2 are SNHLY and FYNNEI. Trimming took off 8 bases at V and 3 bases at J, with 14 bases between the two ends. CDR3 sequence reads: CASAALGSYNEQFF. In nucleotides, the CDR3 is TGTGCCAGCGCGGCATTGGGGAGCTACAATGAGCAGTTCTTC. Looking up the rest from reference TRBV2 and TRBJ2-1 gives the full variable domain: EPEVTQTPSHQVTQMGQEVILRCVPISNHLYFYWYRQILGQKVEFLVSFYNNEISEKSEIFDDQFSVERPDGSNFTLKIRSTKLEDSAMYFCASAALGSYNEQFFGPGTRLTVL.

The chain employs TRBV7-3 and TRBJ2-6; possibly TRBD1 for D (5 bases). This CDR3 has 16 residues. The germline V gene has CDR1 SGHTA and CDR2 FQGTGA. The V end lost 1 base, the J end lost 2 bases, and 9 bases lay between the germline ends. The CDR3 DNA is TGTGCCAGCAGCTTAAGGATAGGGGCTGGGGCCAACGTCCTGACTTTC. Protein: CASSLRIGAGANVLTF. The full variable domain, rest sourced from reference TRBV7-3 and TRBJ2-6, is GAGVSQTPSNKVTEKGKYVELRCDPISGHTALYWYRQSLGQGPEFLIYFQGTGAADDSGLPNDRFFAVRPEGSVSTLKIQRTERGDSAVYLCASSLRIGAGANVLTFGAGSRLTVL.

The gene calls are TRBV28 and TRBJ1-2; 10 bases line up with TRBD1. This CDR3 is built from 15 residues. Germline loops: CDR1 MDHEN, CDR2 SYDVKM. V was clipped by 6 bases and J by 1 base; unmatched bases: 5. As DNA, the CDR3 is TGTGCCAGCAGCAGACAGGGGGCGAATAACTATGGCTACACCTTC. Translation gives CASSRQGANNYGYTF.

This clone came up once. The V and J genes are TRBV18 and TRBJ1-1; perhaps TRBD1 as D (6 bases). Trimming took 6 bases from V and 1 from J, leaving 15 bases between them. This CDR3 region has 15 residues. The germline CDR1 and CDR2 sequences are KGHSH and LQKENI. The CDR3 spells CASSTSGGPNTEAFF. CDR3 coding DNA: TGTGCCAGCTCGACTTCGGGGGGGCCGAACACTGAAGCTTTCTTT.